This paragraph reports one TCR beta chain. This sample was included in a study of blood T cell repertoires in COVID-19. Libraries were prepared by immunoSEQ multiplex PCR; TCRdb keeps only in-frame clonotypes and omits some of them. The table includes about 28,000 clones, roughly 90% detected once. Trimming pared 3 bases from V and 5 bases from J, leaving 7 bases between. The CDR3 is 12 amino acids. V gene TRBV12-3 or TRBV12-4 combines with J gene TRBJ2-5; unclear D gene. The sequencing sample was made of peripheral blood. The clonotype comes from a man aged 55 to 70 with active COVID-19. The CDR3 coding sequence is TGTGCCAGCAGTTTGACTTCGGAGACCCAGTACTTC. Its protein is CASSLTSETQYF.